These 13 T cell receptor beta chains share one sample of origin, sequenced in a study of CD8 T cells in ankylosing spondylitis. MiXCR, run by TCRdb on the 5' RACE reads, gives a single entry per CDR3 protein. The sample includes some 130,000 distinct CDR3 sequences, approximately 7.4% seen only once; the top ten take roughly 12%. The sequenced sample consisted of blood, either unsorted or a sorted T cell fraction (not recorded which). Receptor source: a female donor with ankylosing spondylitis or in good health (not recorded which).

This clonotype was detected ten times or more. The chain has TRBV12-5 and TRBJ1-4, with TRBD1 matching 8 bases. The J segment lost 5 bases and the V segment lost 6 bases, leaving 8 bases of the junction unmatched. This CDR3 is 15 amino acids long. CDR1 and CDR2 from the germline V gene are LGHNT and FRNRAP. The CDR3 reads CASGPSQGGNEKLFF. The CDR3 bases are TGTGCTAGTGGCCCCTCACAGGGGGGCAATGAAAAACTGTTTTTT.

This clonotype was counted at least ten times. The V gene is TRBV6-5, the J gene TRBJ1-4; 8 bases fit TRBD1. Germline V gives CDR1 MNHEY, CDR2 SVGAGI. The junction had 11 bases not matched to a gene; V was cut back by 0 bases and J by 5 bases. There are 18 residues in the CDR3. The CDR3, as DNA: TGTGCCAGCAGTTACTCGAGATTCGGACAGGGTCAGAATGAAAAACTGTTTTTT. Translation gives CASSYSRFGQGQNEKLFF.

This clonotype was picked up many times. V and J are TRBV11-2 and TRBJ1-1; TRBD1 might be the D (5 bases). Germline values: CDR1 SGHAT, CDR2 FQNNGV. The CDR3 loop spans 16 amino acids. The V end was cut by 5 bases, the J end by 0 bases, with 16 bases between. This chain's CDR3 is CASSLLDIGMNTEAFF. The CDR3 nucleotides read TGTGCCAGCAGCCTATTGGACATCGGGATGAACACTGAAGCTTTCTTT.

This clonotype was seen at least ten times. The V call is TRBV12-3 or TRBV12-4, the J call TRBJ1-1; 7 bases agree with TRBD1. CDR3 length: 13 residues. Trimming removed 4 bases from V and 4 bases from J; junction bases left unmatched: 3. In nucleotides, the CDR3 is TGTGCCAGCAGTTATTCAGGGGGCACTGAAGCTTTCTTT. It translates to CASSYSGGTEAFF.

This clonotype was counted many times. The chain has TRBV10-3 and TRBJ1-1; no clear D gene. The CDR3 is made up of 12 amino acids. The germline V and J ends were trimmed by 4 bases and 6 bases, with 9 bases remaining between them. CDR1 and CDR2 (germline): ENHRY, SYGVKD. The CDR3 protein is CAISGTTPEAFF. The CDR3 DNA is TGTGCCATCAGTGGCACAACCCCTGAAGCTTTCTTT.

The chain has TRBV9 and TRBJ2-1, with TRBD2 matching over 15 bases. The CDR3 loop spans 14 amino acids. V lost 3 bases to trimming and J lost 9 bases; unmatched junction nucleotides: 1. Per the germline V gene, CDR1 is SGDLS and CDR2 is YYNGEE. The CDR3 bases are TGTGCCAGCAGCGAGGGACTAGCGGGGGGTGAGCAGTTCTTC. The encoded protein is CASSEGLAGGEQFF.

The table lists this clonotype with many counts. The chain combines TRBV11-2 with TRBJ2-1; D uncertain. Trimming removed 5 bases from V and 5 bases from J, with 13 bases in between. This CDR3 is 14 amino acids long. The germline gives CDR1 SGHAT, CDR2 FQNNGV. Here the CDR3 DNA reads TGTGCCAGCAGCCCCCGGAGCCAAAACAATGAGCAGTTCTTC. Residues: CASSPRSQNNEQFF.

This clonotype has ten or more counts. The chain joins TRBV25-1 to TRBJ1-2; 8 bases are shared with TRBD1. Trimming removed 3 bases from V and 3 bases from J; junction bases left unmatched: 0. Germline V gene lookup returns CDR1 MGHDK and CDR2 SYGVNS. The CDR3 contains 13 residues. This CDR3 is CASSEDRDYGYTF. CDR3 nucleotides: TGTGCCAGCAGTGAGGACAGGGACTATGGCTACACCTTC.

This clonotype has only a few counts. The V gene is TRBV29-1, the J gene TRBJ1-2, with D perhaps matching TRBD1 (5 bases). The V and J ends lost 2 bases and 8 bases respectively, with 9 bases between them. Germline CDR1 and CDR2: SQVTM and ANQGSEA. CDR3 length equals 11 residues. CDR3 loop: CSVEMGQGYTF. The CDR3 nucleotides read TGCAGCGTTGAAATGGGGCAAGGCTACACCTTC.

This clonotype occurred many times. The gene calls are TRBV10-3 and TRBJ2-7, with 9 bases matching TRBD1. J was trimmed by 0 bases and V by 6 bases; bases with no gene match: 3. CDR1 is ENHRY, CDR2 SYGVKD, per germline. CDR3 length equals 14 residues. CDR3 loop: CAIRGQGSSYEQYF. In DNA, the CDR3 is TGTGCCATCAGGGGACAGGGAAGCTCCTACGAGCAGTACTTC.

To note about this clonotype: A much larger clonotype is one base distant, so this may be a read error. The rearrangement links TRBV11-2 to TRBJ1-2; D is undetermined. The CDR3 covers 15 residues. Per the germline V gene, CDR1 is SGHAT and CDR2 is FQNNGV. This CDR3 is CASSLVLASNYGFTF. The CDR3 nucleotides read TGTGCCAGCAGCTTAGTCCTGGCTTCTAACTATGGCTTCACCTTC. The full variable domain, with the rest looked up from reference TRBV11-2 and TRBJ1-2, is EAGVAQSPRYKIIEKRQSVAFWCNPISGHATLYWYQQILGQGPKLLIQFQNNGVVDDSQLPKDRFSAERLKGVDSTLKIQPAKLEDSAVYLCASSLVLASNYGFTFGSGTRLTVV.

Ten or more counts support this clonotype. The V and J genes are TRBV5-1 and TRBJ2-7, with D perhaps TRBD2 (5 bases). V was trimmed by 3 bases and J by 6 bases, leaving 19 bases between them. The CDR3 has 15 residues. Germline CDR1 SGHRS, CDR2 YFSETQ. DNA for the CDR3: TGCGCCAGCAGCTCGGACGGGATGGTTGGCTCCGAGCAGTACTTC. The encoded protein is CASSSDGMVGSEQYF.

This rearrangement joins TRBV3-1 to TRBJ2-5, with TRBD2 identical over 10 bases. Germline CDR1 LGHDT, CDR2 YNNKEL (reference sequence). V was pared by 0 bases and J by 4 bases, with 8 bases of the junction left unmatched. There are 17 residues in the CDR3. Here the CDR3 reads CASSQDRLAGERETQYF. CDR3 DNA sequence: TGTGCCAGCAGCCAAGATCGTCTAGCGGGGGAAAGAGAGACCCAGTACTTC.